The 13 T cell receptor beta chains below were found in one sample sequenced in a study of stem cell transplantation in POMP-related autoinflammatory disease. Some clones are missing from TCRdb's copy, which holds only in-frame ones; the method was immunoSEQ multiplex PCR. This sample yields roughly 68,000 clones, of which approximately 91% are seen a single time; around 0.66% belongs to the top ten. Specimen: CD4+ T cells from PBMCs, collected after stem cell transplantation. The receptors shown here come from a human patient with POMP-related autoinflammation and immune dysregulation (PRAID). These T cells may partly come from the graft donor.

In this sample, this clone turned up once. The CDR3 sequence is CASRLAGGSYQETQYF. CDR3 nucleotides: TGTGCCAGTAGACTAGCGGGGGGCTCGTACCAAGAGACCCAGTACTTC. The rearrangement links TRBV19 to TRBJ2-5; the match to TRBD2 covers 12 bases. CDR1 and CDR2 from the germline V gene are LNHDA and SQIVND (reference sequence). The CDR3 extends over 16 amino acids. Trimming took 6 bases from V and 0 from J; bases not matched to a gene: 5.

The chain combines TRBV18 with TRBJ2-3; D possibly uses TRBD1 or TRBD2 (5 bases each). Per the germline V gene, CDR1 is KGHSH and CDR2 is LQKENI. The CDR3 covers 14 residues. V gave up 5 bases and J gave up 1 base, with 10 bases separating them. The CDR3 DNA reads TGTGCCAGCTCATCAGGGACCGGCACAGATACGCAGTATTTT. Translation: CASSSGTGTDTQYF.

The chain recombines TRBV28 with TRBJ2-1, with unresolved D. The CDR3 runs 14 residues. Germline assignment: CDR1 MDHEN and CDR2 SYDVKM. The ends were cut back, 3 bases at V and 4 bases at J, with 10 bases in the middle. This CDR3 reads CASSLPPVYNEQFF. CDR3 nucleotide sequence: TGTGCCAGCAGTTTGCCCCCTGTGTACAATGAGCAGTTCTTC.

The J gene is TRBJ2-3, the V gene TRBV7-9; TRBD2 might be the D (5 bases). Trimming removed 5 bases from V and 4 bases from J, with 10 bases in between. The CDR3 covers 13 residues. In germline, CDR1 is SEHNR, CDR2 FQNEAQ (reference sequence). The CDR3, as DNA: TGTGCCAGCAGCAGAGGGATCCCAGATACGCAGTATTTT. It yields the protein CASSRGIPDTQYF.

The rearrangement links TRBV11-2 to TRBJ2-1, with 10 bases aligning to TRBD1. This CDR3 spans 14 amino acids. Looked up from germline, CDR1 is SGHAT and CDR2 is FQNNGV. The ends lost 1 base at V and 9 bases at J; junction bases unmatched: 3. CDR3 amino acids: CASSLGTGGVEQFF. CDR3 sequence (DNA): TGTGCCAGCAGCTTAGGGACAGGGGGGGTTGAGCAGTTCTTC.

CDR3 sequence: CASSPGQGLHYNEQFF. The DNA of the CDR3 is TGTGCCAGCTCACCGGGACAGGGCTTACACTACAATGAGCAGTTCTTC. The J gene is TRBJ2-1, the V gene TRBV18; TRBD1 aligns across 9 bases. J was trimmed by 3 bases and V by 3 bases; bases with no gene match: 6. The germline CDR1 and CDR2 sequences are KGHSH and LQKENI. The CDR3 is 16 residues long.

This rearrangement joins TRBV30 to TRBJ1-4; a weak D match, TRBD1 (5 bases). From germline, CDR1 is GTSNPN and CDR2 SVGIG (reference sequence). The V and J ends lost 2 bases and 7 bases respectively, with 11 bases between them. This CDR3 spans 13 amino acids. The CDR3 DNA is TGTGCCTGGAGTCAGGGTTTAGGTGAAAAACTGTTTTTT. This encodes CAWSQGLGEKLFF.

The chain has TRBV24-1 and TRBJ2-3; D perhaps matches TRBD2 (6 bases). CDR3 length: 14 amino acids. Looked up from germline, CDR1 is KGHDR and CDR2 is SFDVKD. Trimming took 7 bases from V and 2 from J, leaving 12 bases between them. The CDR3 nucleotides are TGTGCCACCAGGGGGCGGGGTGTCACAGATACGCAGTATTTT. It encodes CATRGRGVTDTQYF.

The rearrangement links TRBV29-1 to TRBJ1-1; maybe TRBD1 (5 bases). V was pared by 4 bases and J by 5 bases, with 11 bases between. The germline CDR1 and CDR2 sequences are SQVTM and ANQGSEA. The CDR3 is 12 residues long. CDR3 nucleotide sequence: TGCAGCGTTGGAAAGGGGAGGACTGAAGCTTTCTTT. This gives the protein CSVGKGRTEAFF.

The V and J genes are TRBV25-1 and TRBJ1-5; TRBD1 might be the D (5 bases). V shed 4 bases and J shed 5 bases, with 12 bases lying between them. This CDR3 region has 14 residues. Germline V gives CDR1 MGHDK, CDR2 SYGVNS. The CDR3 DNA sequence: TGTGCCAGCAGTGCAATGGGGACCGATCAGCCCCAGCATTTT. This translates into CASSAMGTDQPQHF. Based on the CDR3 plus reference TRBV25-1 and TRBJ1-5, the full variable domain is EADIYQTPRYLVIGTGKKITLECSQTMGHDKMYWYQQDPGMELHLIHYSYGVNSTEKGDLSSESTVSRIRTEHFPLTLESARPSHTSQYLCASSAMGTDQPQHFGDGTRLSIL.

The chain combines TRBV11-3 with TRBJ2-1; D uncertain. Trimming took 2 bases from V and 4 from J, leaving 3 bases between them. Per the germline V gene, CDR1 is SGHNT and CDR2 is YENEEA. There are 12 residues in the CDR3. This chain's CDR3 is CASSLIYNEQFF. The CDR3 DNA reads as TGTGCCAGCAGCTTAATATACAATGAGCAGTTCTTC.

The chain combines TRBV6-5 with TRBJ2-2; the D is unclear. The CDR3 length is 13 residues. The germline V gene encodes CDR1 MNHEY and CDR2 SVGAGI. V gave up 6 bases and J gave up 2 bases, with 7 bases separating them. The CDR3, as DNA: TGTGCCAGCAGGCCGGACAACACCGGGGAGCTGTTTTTT. This gives the protein CASRPDNTGELFF.

CDR3 bases: TGTGCCTGGAGTGTAGGGGGGACCCCGACTGAAGCTTTCTTT. This gives the protein CAWSVGGTPTEAFF. V is TRBV30 and J is TRBJ1-1; D may be TRBD1 (6 bases). Germline V CDR1 and CDR2: GTSNPN, SVGIG (reference sequence). This CDR3 has 14 amino acids. V was pared by 0 bases and J by 5 bases, with 13 bases between.